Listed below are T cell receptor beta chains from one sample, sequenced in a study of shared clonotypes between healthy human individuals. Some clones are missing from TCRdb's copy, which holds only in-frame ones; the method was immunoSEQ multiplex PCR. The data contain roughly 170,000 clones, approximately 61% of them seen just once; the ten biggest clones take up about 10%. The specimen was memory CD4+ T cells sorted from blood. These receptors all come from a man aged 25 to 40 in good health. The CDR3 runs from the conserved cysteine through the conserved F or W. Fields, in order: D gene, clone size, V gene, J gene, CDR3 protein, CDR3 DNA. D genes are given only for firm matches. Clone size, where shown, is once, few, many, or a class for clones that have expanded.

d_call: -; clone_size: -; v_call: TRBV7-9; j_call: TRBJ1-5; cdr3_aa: CASSLERDQPQHF; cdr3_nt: TGTGCCAGCAGCTTAGAACGGGATCAGCCCCAGCATTTT
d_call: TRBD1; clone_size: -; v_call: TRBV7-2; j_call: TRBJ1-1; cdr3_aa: CASRQGTDRARAFF; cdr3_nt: TGTGCCAGCAGACAAGGAACCGACAGGGCCAGAGCTTTCTTT
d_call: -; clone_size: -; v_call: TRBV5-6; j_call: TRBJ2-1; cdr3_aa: CASSLRDPNWQFF; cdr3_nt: TGTGCCAGCAGCCTCCGGGACCCCAATTGGCAGTTCTTC
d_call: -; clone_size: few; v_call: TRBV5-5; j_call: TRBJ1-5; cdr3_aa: CASSLDSIQPQHF; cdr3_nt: TGTGCCAGCAGCTTGGACAGTATTCAGCCCCAGCATTTT
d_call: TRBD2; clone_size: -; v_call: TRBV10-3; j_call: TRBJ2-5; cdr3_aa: CATQRGQETQYF; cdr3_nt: TGTGCCACCCAGCGGGGGCAAGAGACCCAGTACTTC
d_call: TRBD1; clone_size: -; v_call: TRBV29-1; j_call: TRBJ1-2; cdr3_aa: CSVTGTGYGYTF; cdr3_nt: TGCAGCGTGACAGGGACAGGCTATGGCTACACCTTC
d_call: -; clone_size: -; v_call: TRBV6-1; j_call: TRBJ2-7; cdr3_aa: CAIQGSAYEQYF; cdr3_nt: TGTGCCATCCAAGGGAGCGCCTACGAGCAGTACTTC
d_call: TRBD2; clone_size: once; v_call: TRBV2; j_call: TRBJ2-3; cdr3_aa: CASSPTASGRPTDTQYF; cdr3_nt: TGTGCCAGCTCTCCTACCGCTAGCGGGAGGCCTACAGATACGCAGTATTTT
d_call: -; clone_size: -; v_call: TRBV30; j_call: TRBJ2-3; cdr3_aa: CAWTEAGADTQYF; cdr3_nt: TGTGCCTGGACCGAAGCAGGGGCAGATACGCAGTATTTT
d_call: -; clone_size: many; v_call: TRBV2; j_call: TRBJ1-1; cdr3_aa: CAVLRQANTEAFF; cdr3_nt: TGTGCCGTCCTAAGACAGGCGAACACTGAAGCTTTCTTT
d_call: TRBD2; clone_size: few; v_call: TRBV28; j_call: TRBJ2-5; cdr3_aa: CASSGGRRETQYF; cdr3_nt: TGTGCCAGCAGCGGCGGGAGGCGAGAGACCCAGTACTTC
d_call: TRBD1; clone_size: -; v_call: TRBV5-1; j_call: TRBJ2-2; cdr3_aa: CASSFNPIGQGHTGELFF; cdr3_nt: TGCGCCAGCAGCTTTAACCCCATCGGACAGGGGCACACCGGGGAGCTGTTTTTT
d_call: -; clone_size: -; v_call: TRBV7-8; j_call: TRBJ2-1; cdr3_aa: CASSVLEGPYNEQFF; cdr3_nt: TGTGCCAGCAGCGTGCTGGAGGGCCCCTACAATGAGCAGTTCTTC
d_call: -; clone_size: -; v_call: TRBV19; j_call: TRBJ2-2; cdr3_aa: CASSILANTGELFF; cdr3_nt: TGTGCCAGTAGTATACTAGCGAACACCGGGGAGCTGTTTTTT
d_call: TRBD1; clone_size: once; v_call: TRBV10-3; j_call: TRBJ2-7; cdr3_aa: CAINPGQPYEQYF; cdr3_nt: TGTGCCATCAATCCGGGACAGCCTTACGAGCAGTACTTC
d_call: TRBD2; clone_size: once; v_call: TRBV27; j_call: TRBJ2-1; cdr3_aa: CASSRLAGEKVEQFF; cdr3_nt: TGTGCCAGCAGCCGACTAGCGGGAGAAAAGGTTGAGCAGTTCTTC